The clone carrying this TCR beta chain came up many times. Its specificity is unknown. These data belong to a study of T-cell memory formation after mild COVID-19. On the study more broadly: TCR clusters were largely donor specific.

The CDR3 loop spans 15 amino acids. Germline CDR1 MGHRA, CDR2 YSYEKL. The ends were cut back, 5 bases at V and 3 bases at J, with 16 bases in the middle. Study results and caveats: CD4/CD8 balance held among clones contracting day 15 to 85, and later expanders leaned CD4+. Cross-reactive memory apparently joined, as some responding clones appeared in pre-infection memory.

One entry per CDR3 protein, called by TCRdb with MiXCR from the 5' RACE reads. The profile shows a few hundred thousand distinct CDR3 sequences, approximately 8.4% of them singletons. The chain carries TRBV4-1 and TRBJ1-2, with a possible D match to TRBD1 (5 bases). The clonotype was recovered from a young man who had mild COVID-19 (a few samples of this study predate the infection). Cell type and time point are not known. The sequencing sample was made of PBMCs or a T cell subset sorted from them (not recorded which). The CDR3 DNA reads as TGCGCCAGCAGCTGGGGCGAGGCTGGACACTATGGCTACACCTTC. This encodes CASSWGEAGHYGYTF.